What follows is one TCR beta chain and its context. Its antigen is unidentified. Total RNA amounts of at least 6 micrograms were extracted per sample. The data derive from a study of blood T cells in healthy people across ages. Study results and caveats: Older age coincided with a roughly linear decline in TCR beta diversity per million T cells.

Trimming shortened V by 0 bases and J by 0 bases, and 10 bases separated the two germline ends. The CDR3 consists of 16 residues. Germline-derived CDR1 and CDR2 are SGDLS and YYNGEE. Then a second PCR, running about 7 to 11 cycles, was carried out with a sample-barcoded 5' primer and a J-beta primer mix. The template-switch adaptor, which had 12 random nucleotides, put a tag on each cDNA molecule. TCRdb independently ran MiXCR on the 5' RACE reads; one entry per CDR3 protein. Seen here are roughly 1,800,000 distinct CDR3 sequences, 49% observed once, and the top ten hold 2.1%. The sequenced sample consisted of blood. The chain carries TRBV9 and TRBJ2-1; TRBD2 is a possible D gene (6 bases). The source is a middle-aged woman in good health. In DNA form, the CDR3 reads TGTGCCAGCAGCGTAGTTTCCGGGAGCTCCTACAATGAGCAGTTCTTC. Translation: CASSVVSGSSYNEQFF.